This TCR beta chain comes out of a study of T-cell memory formation after mild COVID-19. In its sample, this clonotype was seen a few times. Its antigen is still unknown. The study's findings and limits: Contracting clones, day 15 to 85, had balanced CD4/CD8, and later expanders favored CD4+. Contracting clones localized mainly to CM and EM when CD4+ and mainly to EMRA when CD8+. Memory from before infection featured some responding clones, which suggests cross-reactive memory joined.

From germline, CDR1 is SGHNT and CDR2 YYREEE (reference sequence). The CDR3 sequence is 15 residues long. J was trimmed by 3 bases and V by 2 bases; bases with no gene match: 6. MiXCR was run by TCRdb on the 5' RACE reads, yielding one entry per CDR3 protein. The top ten clones hold 20% to 25% of a sample with a few hundred thousand distinct CDR3 sequences, approximately 8.4% of them seen once. The sequencing input was PBMCs or a T cell subset sorted from them (not recorded which). The receptor was isolated from a man aged 18 to 29 who had mild COVID-19 (a few samples of this study predate the infection). Cell type and time point are not known. The chain recombines TRBV5-4 with TRBJ2-7; the match to TRBD1 covers 9 bases. CDR3 loop: CASSFWDRANYEQYF. The CDR3 DNA reads TGTGCCAGCAGCTTTTGGGACAGGGCGAACTACGAGCAGTACTTC.